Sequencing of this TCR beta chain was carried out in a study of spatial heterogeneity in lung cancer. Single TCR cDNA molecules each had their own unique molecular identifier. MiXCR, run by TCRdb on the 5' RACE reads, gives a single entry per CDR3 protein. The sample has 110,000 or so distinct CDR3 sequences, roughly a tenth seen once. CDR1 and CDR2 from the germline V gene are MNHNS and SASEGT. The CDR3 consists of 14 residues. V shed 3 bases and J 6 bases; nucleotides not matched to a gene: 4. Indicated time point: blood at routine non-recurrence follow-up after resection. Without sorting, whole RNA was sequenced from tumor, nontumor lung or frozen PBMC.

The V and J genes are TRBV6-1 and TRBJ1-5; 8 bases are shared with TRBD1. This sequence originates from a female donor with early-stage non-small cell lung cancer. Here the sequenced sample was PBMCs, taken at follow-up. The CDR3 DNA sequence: TGTGCCAGCAGTGACCCAGGGGGCCTTCAGCCCCAGCATTTT. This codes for CASSDPGGLQPQHF.